Detailed here is one T cell receptor (beta chain). Only in-frame clones appear in the TCRdb table, and some are missing; sequencing was by immunoSEQ multiplex PCR. The repertoire holds roughly 160,000 clones, with around four fifths as singletons. The data are from a study of blood T cell repertoires in COVID-19. CDR3 length: 17 amino acids. From germline, CDR1 is SNHLY and CDR2 FYNNEI. The V gene end was trimmed by 6 bases and the J gene end by 7 bases; junction bases not matched to a gene: 15. Individuals drawn from under 30 US areas were about 18 to 100 years old. Cohort assignment relied on participant-reported clinical history.

Sequenced sample: PBMCs or T cells enriched from blood (not recorded which). This TCR was recovered from a woman aged 60-75 years who had recovered from COVID-19. The gene calls are TRBV2 and TRBJ1-6; 7 positions agree with TRBD1. In DNA form, the CDR3 reads TGTGCCAGCAGCCCGATGTTAGGGACAGCGCTCAATTCACCCCTCCACTTT. Its protein product is CASSPMLGTALNSPLHF.